This T cell receptor (beta chain) is drawn from a study of technical replicates of blood from four donors. V lost 5 bases and J lost 6, with 14 bases in between. The CDR3 extends over 13 amino acids. Germline-derived CDR1 and CDR2 are MDHEN and SYDVKM. Clones were sequenced by immunoSEQ multiplex PCR, and TCRdb holds only the in-frame ones, with some missing. The sample has 60,000 to 90,000 clones; roughly 90% are singletons. V is TRBV28 and J is TRBJ2-7, with a tentative D call TRBD2 (7 bases). This clonotype originated in a human donor in good health. Sequenced sample: T cells isolated from PBMCs. CDR3: CASSLRGGVEQYF. In DNA, the CDR3 is TGTGCCAGCAGTCTTAGGGGGGGGGTCGAGCAGTACTTC.